This TCR beta chain appears in the sequencing data of a study of ipilimumab plus nivolumab after autologous stem cell transplantation. Background on the study: Median doses per patient: a few ipilimumab, about 8 nivolumab.

Profiling relied on immunoSEQ multiplex PCR, and the TCRdb table lists in-frame clones only, not all of them. The profile covers about 16,000 clones, with more than 70% appearing a single time and around 21% taken by the ten largest. V dropped 2 bases and J dropped 2 bases, with 13 bases sitting between them. Germline loops: CDR1 SGHNT, CDR2 YYREEE (reference sequence). The CDR3 spans 15 residues. The specimen comprised PBMCs, sampled in a trial of ipilimumab plus nivolumab as post-transplant consolidation. The source is a male donor with diffuse large B-cell lymphoma. The gene calls are TRBV5-4 and TRBJ1-2; D unresolved. The CDR3 nucleotides read TGTGCCAGCAGCTTAGAGAGACGGGGAAACTATGGCTACACCTTC. Its translation is CASSLERRGNYGYTF.